This TCR beta chain was found in a study of shared clonotypes between healthy human individuals. Study as a whole: A donor's plate count was three for CD4 naive and three for CD4 memory; CD8 naive had two and CD8 memory one.

Worth noting for this clone: Its antigen is currently unknown.

Findings and limits, study-wide: Shared across four donors were approximately 5% of the naive CD4 clonotypes. Rarefaction demonstrated incomplete sorted-subset sequencing despite large depth.

Germline loops: CDR1 ENHRY, CDR2 SYGVKD. The CDR3 totals 14 residues. The ends lost 3 bases at V and 1 base at J; junction bases unmatched: 0. TCRdb keeps only in-frame clones here, not all; method: immunoSEQ multiplex PCR. The data hold some 650,000 clones, with more than 95% observed a single time. The material sequenced was naive CD4+ T cells sorted from blood. Described subset: CD45RA+ positively selected. The TCR was taken from a woman under 40 in good health. The gene calls are TRBV10-3 and TRBJ2-7; 10 nucleotides match TRBD2. Here the CDR3 reads CAISDSGRSYEQYF. The CDR3 DNA reads as TGTGCCATCAGTGATAGCGGGAGGTCCTACGAGCAGTACTTC.